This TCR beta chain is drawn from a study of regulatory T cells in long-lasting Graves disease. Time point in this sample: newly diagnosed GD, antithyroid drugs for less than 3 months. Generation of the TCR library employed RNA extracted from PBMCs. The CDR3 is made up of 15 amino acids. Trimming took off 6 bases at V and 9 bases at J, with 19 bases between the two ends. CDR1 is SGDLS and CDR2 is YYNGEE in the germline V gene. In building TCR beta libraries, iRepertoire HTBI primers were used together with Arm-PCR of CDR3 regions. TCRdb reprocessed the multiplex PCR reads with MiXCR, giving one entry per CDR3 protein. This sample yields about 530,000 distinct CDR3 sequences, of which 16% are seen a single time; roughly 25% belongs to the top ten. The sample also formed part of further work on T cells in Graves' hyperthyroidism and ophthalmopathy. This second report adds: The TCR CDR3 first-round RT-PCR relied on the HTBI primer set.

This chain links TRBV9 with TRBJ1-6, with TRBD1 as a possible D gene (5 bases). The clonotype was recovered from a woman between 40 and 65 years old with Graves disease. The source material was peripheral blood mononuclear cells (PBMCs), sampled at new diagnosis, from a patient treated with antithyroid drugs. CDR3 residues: CASTKRGAQGSPLHF. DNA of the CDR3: TGTGCCAGCACCAAAAGGGGAGCCCAGGGTTCACCCCTCCACTTT.